The 17 T cell receptor beta chains given below trace back to one sample, sequenced in a study of T cells in Graves' hyperthyroidism and ophthalmopathy. Amplification of TCR beta CDR3 regions used RNA as the template. Primed by the HTBI set, a first-round RT-PCR was run on the TCR CDR3. A single record per CDR3 protein comes from TCRdb applying MiXCR to the multiplex PCR reads. Of a few hundred thousand distinct CDR3 sequences listed, around 13% are singletons. Sequencing used blood. The receptors come from a young woman with Graves' ophthalmopathy.

This clonotype was detected a few times. The V gene is TRBV20-1, the J gene TRBJ1-1; D ambiguous. The V and J ends lost 5 bases and 3 bases respectively, with 13 bases between them. Germline V gene data show CDR1 as DFQATT and CDR2 as SNEGSKA (reference sequence). The CDR3 is 13 amino acids. Written as DNA, the CDR3 is TGCAGTGCTGGGGAGGGCCCGGACACTGAAGCTTTCTTT. Encoded protein: CSAGEGPDTEAFF.

This clonotype was counted ten times or more. This chain connects TRBV24-1 to TRBJ2-1, with no clear D. Trimming left V 5 bases short and J 11 bases short, with 12 bases between. Germline CDR1 KGHDR, CDR2 SFDVKD. The CDR3 sequence is 12 residues long. CDR3 sequence reads: CATSVPNGKQFF. The DNA for the CDR3 is TGTGCCACCAGTGTCCCTAATGGGAAGCAGTTCTTC.

This clonotype was recorded at least ten times. This chain joins TRBV2 and TRBJ2-2; D gene ambiguous. V was cut by 10 bases and J by 9 bases, with 15 bases left in between. The CDR3 runs to 12 residues. Germline CDR1 is SNHLY and CDR2 is FYNNEI. The CDR3 nucleotides are TGTGCCACCGTCCCCCCGGCGAGGGAGCTGTTTTTT. Its translation is CATVPPARELFF.

This clonotype occurred many times. The chain uses TRBV9 and TRBJ1-3; D is uncertain. This CDR3 region has 14 residues. The V gene lost 2 bases and the J gene lost 3 bases, with 9 bases spanning the gap. From germline, CDR1 is SGDLS and CDR2 YYNGEE. The CDR3, as DNA: TGTGCCAGCAGCGTGAAGGGTGGTGGAAACACCATATATTTT. Translation gives CASSVKGGGNTIYF.

This clonotype came up many times. The V gene is TRBV28, the J gene TRBJ1-1, with 10 bases fitting TRBD1. V lost 5 bases, J lost 7 bases, and 10 bases stayed unmatched. Germline CDR1 is MDHEN and CDR2 is SYDVKM. This CDR3 is 15 amino acids long. CDR3 in amino acids: CASSPRTGGILEAFF. In DNA form, the CDR3 reads TGTGCCAGCAGTCCTAGGACAGGGGGAATTCTTGAAGCTTTCTTT.

This clonotype was observed many times. The rearrangement joins TRBV3-1 to TRBJ1-1; no clear D. The CDR3 spans 14 residues. The ends were cut back, 0 bases at V and 8 bases at J, with 13 bases in the middle. The germline V gene encodes CDR1 LGHDT and CDR2 YNNKEL (reference sequence). The CDR3 nucleotides read TGTGCCAGCAGCCAAGAAACGGAGACCCGAGAAGCTTTCTTT. It yields the protein CASSQETETREAFF.

This clonotype was detected ten times or more. The chain recombines TRBV7-9 with TRBJ2-1; 9 nucleotides line up with TRBD2. Per the germline V gene, CDR1 is SEHNR and CDR2 is FQNEAQ (reference sequence). V lost 1 base and J lost 4; bases outside the gene matches: 8. The CDR3 has 17 amino acids. This chain's CDR3 is CASSLDFAGGAYNEQFF. For the CDR3, the DNA is TGTGCCAGCAGCTTAGATTTTGCGGGGGGGGCTTACAATGAGCAGTTCTTC.

CDR3 in DNA: TGCGCCAGCAGCCAGAGTGTTTGGGGATATCGCAATTCACCCCTCCACTTT. This encodes CASSQSVWGYRNSPLHF. This chain links TRBV4-1 with TRBJ1-6; D uncertain. V was pared by 3 bases and J by 7 bases, with 19 bases between. Germline-derived CDR1 and CDR2 are MGHRA and YSYEKL. The CDR3 runs 17 residues.

This clonotype came up many times. This chain joins TRBV7-3 and TRBJ2-2; D is uncertain. The CDR3 is 16 residues long. Trimming removed 2 bases from V and 0 bases from J, with 10 bases in between. Germline CDR1 is SGHTA and CDR2 is FQGTGA. CDR3 in amino acids: CASSLRTAANTGELFF. CDR3 coding DNA: TGTGCCAGCAGCTTACGGACGGCCGCGAACACCGGGGAGCTGTTTTTT. The full variable domain, completed using reference TRBV7-3 and TRBJ2-2, is GAGVSQTPSNKVTEKGKYVELRCDPISGHTALYWYRQSLGQGPEFLIYFQGTGAADDSGLPNDRFFAVRPEGSVSTLKIQRTERGDSAVYLCASSLRTAANTGELFFGEGSRLTVL.

This clonotype has only a few counts. The chain is built from TRBV7-3 and TRBJ2-1, with 7 bases fitting TRBD2. After removal of 2 bases from V and 6 bases from J, the junction contained 7 bases not matched to a gene. Germline assignment: CDR1 SGHTA and CDR2 FQGTGA. The CDR3 is made up of 15 amino acids. For the CDR3, the DNA is TGTGCCAGCAGCTTATCAGCGGGGACTCGCAATGAGCAGTTCTTC. Its protein product is CASSLSAGTRNEQFF. The variable domain in full, with the rest retrieved from reference TRBV7-3 and TRBJ2-1, is GAGVSQTPSNKVTEKGKYVELRCDPISGHTALYWYRQSLGQGPEFLIYFQGTGAADDSGLPNDRFFAVRPEGSVSTLKIQRTERGDSAVYLCASSLSAGTRNEQFFGPGTRLTVL.

This clonotype was observed many times. The V call is TRBV20-1, the J call TRBJ1-1; D is ambiguous. CDR1 is DFQATT and CDR2 is SNEGSKA in the germline V gene (reference sequence). This CDR3 contains 13 residues. With 0 bases removed from V and 5 bases from J, the gap between germline ends came to 10 bases. In DNA, the CDR3 is TGCAGTGCTAGAGATTTTTGGGGAACTGAAGCTTTCTTT. Translated, it gives CSARDFWGTEAFF.

This clonotype has only a few counts. This chain connects TRBV5-6 to TRBJ2-5; 13 bases line up with TRBD2. From germline, CDR1 is SGHDT and CDR2 YYEEEE. V was clipped by 1 base and J by 9 bases; unmatched bases: 12. The CDR3 contains 17 residues. The CDR3 bases are TGTGCCAGCAGCTTGTATGGACTAGCGGGGGTGGAGGGGGCCCAGTACTTC. Translating gives CASSLYGLAGVEGAQYF. Full variable domain (remainder filled in from reference TRBV5-6 and TRBJ2-5): DAGVTQSPTHLIKTRGQQVTLRCSPKSGHDTVSWYQQALGQGPQFIFQYYEEEERQRGNFPDRFSGHQFPNYSSELNVNALLLGDSALYLCASSLYGLAGVEGAQYFGPGTRLLVL.

This clonotype has more than one count but fewer than ten. Being one base from a much bigger clone, this may be a read error. Written as DNA, the CDR3 is TGTGCCAGCAGTTACGGGGGGAGCACAGATATGCAGTATTTT. It specifies CASSYGGSTDMQYF. The chain combines TRBV6-5 with TRBJ2-3, with a weak D call TRBD2 (6 bases). CDR3 length equals 14 residues. Germline loops: CDR1 MNHEY, CDR2 SVGAGI.

This clonotype was counted many times. The chain joins TRBV6-5 to TRBJ1-4; D not resolved. CDR3 length: 14 amino acids. V was shortened by 0 bases and J by 4 bases, with 6 bases between the two germline ends. CDR1 MNHEY and CDR2 SVGAGI come from the germline V gene. CDR3 sequence: CASSYSGINEKLFF. CDR3 DNA sequence: TGTGCCAGCAGTTACTCGGGGATTAATGAAAAACTGTTTTTT.

J is TRBJ2-5 and V is TRBV29-1; D is unresolved. The germline V gene encodes CDR1 SQVTM and CDR2 ANQGSEA. Trimming removed 4 bases at V and 4 bases at J, with 10 bases between. CDR3 length: 12 residues. CDR3: CSVVRVGETQYF. CDR3 coding DNA: TGCAGCGTTGTCCGGGTTGGAGAGACCCAGTACTTC.

The sample holds many counts of this clonotype. The gene calls are TRBV6-1 and TRBJ2-3; 9 bases align to TRBD2. In germline, CDR1 is MNHNS, CDR2 SASEGT. The CDR3 is 13 amino acids. V dropped 2 bases and J dropped 6; count of bases not matched to a gene: 0. In nucleotides, the CDR3 is TGTGCCAGCAGTGAACTAGCGGGGGATACGCAGTATTTT. Its translation: CASSELAGDTQYF.

Many counts were recorded for this clonotype. The J gene is TRBJ2-1, the V gene TRBV27, with 8 bases aligning to TRBD1. The junction had 10 bases not matched to a gene; V was cut back by 4 bases and J by 8 bases. The CDR3 is 15 amino acids. Germline CDR1 MNHEY, CDR2 SMNVEV (reference sequence). CDR3 sequence (DNA): TGTGCCAGCAGTTCCAGGGGGCGCGTTTATGATGAGCAGTTCTTC. Protein product: CASSSRGRVYDEQFF.